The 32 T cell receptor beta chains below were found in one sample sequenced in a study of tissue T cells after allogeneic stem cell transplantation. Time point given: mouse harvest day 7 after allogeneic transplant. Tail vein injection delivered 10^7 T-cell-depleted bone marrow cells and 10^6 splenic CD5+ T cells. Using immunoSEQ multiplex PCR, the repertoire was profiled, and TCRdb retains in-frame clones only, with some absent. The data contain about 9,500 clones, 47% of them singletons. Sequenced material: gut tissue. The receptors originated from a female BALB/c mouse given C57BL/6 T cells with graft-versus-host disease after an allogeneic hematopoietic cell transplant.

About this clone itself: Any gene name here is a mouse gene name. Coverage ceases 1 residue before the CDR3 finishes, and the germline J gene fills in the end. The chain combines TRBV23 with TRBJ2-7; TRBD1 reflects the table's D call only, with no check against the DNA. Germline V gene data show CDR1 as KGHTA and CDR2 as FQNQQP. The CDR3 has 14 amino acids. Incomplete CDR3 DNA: TGCTCCAGCAGTGGACAGGGGGTCTCCTATGAACAGTAC. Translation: CSSSGQGVSYEQY. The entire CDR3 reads CSSSGQGVSYEQYF.

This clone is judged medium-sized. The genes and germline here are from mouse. The sequenced CDR3 bases are TGTGCCAGCGGTGAGCCCGGGACAGGGAACTCCGACTACACC. This sequence encodes CASGEPGTGNSDYT. The entire CDR3 is CASGEPGTGNSDYTF. The rearrangement joins TRBV13-2 to TRBJ1-2; 9 bases match TRBD1. Sequencing ends 1 residue short of the CDR3 end; the germline J gene provides the rest. CDR3 length: 15 residues. V shed 2 bases, J shed 2 bases, and the junction held 4 bases outside the gene matches. CDR1 NNHNN and CDR2 SYGAGS come from the germline V gene (reference sequence).

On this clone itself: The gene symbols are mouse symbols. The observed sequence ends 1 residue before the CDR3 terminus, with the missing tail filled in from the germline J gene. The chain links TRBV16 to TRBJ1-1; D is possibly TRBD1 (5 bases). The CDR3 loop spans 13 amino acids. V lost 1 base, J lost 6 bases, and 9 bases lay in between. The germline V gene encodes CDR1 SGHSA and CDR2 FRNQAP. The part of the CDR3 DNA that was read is TGTGCAAGCAGCTTAGCAGGGAGGGCAGAAGTCTTC. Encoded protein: CASSLAGRAEVF. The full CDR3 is CASSLAGRAEVFF.

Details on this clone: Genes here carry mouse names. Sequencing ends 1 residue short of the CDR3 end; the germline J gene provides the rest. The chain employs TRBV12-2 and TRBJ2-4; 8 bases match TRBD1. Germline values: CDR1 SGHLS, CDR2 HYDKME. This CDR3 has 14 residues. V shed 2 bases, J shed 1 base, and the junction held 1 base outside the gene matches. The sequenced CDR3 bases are TGTGCCAGCTCTCCGGGACAGGGTCAAAACACCTTGTAC. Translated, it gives CASSPGQGQNTLY. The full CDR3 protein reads CASSPGQGQNTLYF.

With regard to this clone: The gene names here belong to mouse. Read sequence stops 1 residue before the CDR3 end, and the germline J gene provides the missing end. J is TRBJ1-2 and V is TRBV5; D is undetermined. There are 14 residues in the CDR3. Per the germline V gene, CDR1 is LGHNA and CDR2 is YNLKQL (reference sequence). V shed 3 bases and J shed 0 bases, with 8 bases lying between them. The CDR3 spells CASSQRPANSDYTF. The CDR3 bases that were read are TGTGCCAGCAGCCAGAGACCTGCAAACTCCGACTACACC.

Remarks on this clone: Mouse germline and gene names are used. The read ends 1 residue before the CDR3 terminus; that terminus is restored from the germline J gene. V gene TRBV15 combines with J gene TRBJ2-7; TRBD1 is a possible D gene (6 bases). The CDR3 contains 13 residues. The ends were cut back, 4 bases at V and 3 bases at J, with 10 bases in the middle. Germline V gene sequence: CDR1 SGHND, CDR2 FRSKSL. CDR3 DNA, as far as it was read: TGTGCCAGCAGTTCGGGACAAAACTATGAACAGTAC. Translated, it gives CASSSGQNYEQY. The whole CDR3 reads CASSSGQNYEQYF.

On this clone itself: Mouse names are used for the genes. The CDR3 loop reads CASSYTGAGDAEQFF. The sequenced part of the CDR3 DNA is TGTGCCAGCTCATACACAGGGGCCGGGGATGCTGAGCAGTTC. The V and J genes are TRBV12-2 and TRBJ2-1, with 7 bases identical to TRBD1. The read halts 1 residue ahead of the CDR3 end, with the missing end drawn from the germline J gene. With 4 bases clipped from V and 5 bases from J, the junction kept 10 bases outside the gene matches. Germline V gives CDR1 SGHLS, CDR2 HYDKME. This CDR3 is built from 15 residues.

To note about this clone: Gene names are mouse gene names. The sequenced part of the CDR3 DNA is TGTGCCAGCTCTCTCGAAGTTAACCAAGACACCCAGTAC. Amino acid sequence: CASSLEVNQDTQY. The whole CDR3 reads CASSLEVNQDTQYF. The chain carries TRBV12-1 and TRBJ2-5; D not resolved. The read finishes 1 residue shy of the CDR3 end, and the germline J gene is used to complete it. In germline, CDR1 is SGHSN, CDR2 HYEKVE. The CDR3 length is 14 residues. V was cut by 0 bases and J by 0 bases, with 6 bases left in between.

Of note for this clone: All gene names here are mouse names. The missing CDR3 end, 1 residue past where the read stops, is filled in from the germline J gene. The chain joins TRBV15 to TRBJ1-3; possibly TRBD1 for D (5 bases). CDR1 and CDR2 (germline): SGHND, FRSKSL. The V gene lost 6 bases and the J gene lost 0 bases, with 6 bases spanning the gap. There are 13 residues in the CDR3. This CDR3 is CASRDNSGNTLYF. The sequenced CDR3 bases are TGTGCCAGCAGGGACAATTCTGGAAATACGCTCTAT.

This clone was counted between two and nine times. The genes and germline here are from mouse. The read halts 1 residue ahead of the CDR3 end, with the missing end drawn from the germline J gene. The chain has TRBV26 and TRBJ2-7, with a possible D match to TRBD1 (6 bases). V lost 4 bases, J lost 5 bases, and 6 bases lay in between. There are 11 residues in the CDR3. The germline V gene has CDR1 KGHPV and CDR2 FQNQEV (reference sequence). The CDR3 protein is CASSRQDEQYF. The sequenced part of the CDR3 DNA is TGTGCCAGCAGTCGACAGGATGAACAGTAC.

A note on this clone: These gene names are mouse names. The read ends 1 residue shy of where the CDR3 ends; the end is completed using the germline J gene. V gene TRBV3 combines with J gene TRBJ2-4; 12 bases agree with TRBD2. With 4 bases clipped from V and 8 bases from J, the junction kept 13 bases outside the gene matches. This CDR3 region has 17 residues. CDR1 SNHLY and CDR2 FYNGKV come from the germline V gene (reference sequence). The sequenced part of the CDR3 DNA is TGTGCCAGCAGCTCCGACTGGGGGGGCACCGGGAAGGGCACCTTGTAC. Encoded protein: CASSSDWGGTGKGTLY. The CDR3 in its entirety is CASSSDWGGTGKGTLYF. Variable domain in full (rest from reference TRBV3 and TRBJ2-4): GPKVLQIPSHQIIDMGQMVTLNCDPVSNHLYFYWYKQILGQQMEFLVNFYNGKVMEKSKLFKDQFSVERPDGSYFTLKIQPTALEDSAVYFCASSSDWGGTGKGTLYFGAGTRLSVL.

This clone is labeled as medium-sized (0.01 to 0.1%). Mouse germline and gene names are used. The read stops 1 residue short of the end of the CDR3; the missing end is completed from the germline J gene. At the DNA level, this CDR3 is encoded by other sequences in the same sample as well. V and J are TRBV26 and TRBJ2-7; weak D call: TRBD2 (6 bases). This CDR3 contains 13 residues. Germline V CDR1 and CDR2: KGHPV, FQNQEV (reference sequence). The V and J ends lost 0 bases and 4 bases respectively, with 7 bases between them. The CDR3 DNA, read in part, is TGTGCCAGCAGTCTGTCTGGGGGATATGAACAGTAC. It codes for CASSLSGGYEQY. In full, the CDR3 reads CASSLSGGYEQYF.

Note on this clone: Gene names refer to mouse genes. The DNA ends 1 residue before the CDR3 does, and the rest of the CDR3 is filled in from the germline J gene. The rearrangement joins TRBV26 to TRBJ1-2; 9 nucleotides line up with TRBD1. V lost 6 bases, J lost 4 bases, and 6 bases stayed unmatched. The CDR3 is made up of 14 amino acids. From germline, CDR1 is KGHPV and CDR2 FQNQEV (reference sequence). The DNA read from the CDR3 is TGTGCCAGCAGGATACAGGGGGCGGGCTCCGACTACACC. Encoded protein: CASRIQGAGSDYT. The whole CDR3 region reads CASRIQGAGSDYTF. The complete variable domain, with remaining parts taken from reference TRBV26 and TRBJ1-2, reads NSKVIQTPRYLVKGQGQKAKMRCIPEKGHPVVFWYQQNKNNEFKFLINFQNQEVLQQIDMTEKRFSAECPSNSPCSLEIQSSEAGDSALYLCASRIQGAGSDYTFGSGTRLLVI.

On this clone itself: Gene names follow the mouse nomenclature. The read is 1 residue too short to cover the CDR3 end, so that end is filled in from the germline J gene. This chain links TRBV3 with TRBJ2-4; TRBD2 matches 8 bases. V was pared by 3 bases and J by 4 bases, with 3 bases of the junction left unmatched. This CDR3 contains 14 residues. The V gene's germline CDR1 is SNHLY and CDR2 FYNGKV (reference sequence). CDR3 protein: CASSLWGGKNTLYF. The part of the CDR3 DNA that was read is TGTGCCAGCAGCTTGTGGGGGGGAAAAAACACCTTGTAC. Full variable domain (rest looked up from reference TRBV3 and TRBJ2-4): GPKVLQIPSHQIIDMGQMVTLNCDPVSNHLYFYWYKQILGQQMEFLVNFYNGKVMEKSKLFKDQFSVERPDGSYFTLKIQPTALEDSAVYFCASSLWGGKNTLYFGAGTRLSVL.

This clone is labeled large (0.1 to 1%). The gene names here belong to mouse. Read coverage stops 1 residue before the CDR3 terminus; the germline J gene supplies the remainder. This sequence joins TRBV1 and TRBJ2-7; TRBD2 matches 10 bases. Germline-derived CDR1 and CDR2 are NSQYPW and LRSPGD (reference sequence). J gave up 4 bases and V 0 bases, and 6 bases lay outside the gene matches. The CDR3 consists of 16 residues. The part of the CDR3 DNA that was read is TGCACCTGCAGTGCAGACCCCCCGACTGGGGGGTATGAACAGTAC. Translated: CTCSADPPTGGYEQY. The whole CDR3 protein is CTCSADPPTGGYEQYF.

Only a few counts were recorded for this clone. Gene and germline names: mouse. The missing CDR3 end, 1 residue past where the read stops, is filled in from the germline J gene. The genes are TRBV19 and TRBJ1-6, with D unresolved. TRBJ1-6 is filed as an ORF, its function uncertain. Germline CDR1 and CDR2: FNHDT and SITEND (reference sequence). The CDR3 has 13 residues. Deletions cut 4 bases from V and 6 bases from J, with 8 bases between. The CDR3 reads CASSLNSNSPLYF. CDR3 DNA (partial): TGTGCCAGCAGTCTCAACAGTAATTCGCCCCTCTAC.

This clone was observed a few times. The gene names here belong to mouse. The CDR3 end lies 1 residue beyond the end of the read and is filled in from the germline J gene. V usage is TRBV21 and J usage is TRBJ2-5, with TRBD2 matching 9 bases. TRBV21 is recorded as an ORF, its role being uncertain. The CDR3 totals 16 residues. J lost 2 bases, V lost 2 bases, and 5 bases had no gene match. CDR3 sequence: CASSQVGGRGQDTQYF. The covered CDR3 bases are TGTGCTAGCAGTCAAGTGGGGGGGCGGGGCCAAGACACCCAGTAC.

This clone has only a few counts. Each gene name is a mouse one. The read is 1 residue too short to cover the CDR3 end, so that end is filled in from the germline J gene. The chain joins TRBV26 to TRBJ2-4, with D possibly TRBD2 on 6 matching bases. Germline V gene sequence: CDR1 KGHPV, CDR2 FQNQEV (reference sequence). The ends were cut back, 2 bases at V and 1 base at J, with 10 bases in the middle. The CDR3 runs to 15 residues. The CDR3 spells CASSLEAGGQNTLYF. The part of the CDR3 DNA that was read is TGTGCCAGCAGTCTGGAGGCTGGGGGTCAAAACACCTTGTAC.

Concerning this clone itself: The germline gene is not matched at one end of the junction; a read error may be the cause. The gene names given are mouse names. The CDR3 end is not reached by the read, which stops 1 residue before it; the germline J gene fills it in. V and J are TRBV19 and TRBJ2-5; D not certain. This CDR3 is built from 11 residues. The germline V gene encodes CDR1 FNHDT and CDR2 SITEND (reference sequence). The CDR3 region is CASSNPDTQYF. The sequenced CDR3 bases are TGTGCCAGCAGTAACCCAGACACCCAGTAC.

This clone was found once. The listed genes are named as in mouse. Here the CDR3 reads CASSPLQGPWNTLYF. CDR3 bases read: TGTGCCAGCAGTCCCCTACAGGGGCCCTGGAACACCTTGTAC. This chain joins TRBV26 and TRBJ2-4, with 7 bases that match TRBD1. The observed sequence ends 1 residue before the CDR3 terminus, with the missing tail filled in from the germline J gene. The CDR3 is 15 residues long. The V gene end was trimmed by 4 bases and the J gene end by 6 bases; junction bases not matched to a gene: 10. CDR1 and CDR2 from the germline V gene are KGHPV and FQNQEV (reference sequence).

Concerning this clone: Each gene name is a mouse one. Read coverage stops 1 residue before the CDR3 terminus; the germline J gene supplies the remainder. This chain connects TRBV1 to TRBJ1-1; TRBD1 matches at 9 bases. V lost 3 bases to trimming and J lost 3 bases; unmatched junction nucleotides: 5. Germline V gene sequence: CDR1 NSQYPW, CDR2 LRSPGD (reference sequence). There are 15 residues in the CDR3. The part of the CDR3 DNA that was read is TGCACCTGCAGTGCCCGAGACAGGGGGGACACAGAAGTCTTC. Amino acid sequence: CTCSARDRGDTEVF. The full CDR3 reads CTCSARDRGDTEVFF.

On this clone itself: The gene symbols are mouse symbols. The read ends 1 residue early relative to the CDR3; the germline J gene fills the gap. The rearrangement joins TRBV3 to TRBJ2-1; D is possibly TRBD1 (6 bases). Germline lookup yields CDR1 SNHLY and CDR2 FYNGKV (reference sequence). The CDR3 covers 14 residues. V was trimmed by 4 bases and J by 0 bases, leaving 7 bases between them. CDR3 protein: CASSYRVNYAEQFF. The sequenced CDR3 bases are TGTGCCAGCAGCTACAGGGTTAACTATGCTGAGCAGTTC.

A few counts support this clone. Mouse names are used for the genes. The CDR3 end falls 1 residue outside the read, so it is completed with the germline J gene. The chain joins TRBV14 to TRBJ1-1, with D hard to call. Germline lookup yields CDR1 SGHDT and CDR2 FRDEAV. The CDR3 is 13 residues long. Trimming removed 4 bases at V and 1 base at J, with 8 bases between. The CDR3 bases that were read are TGTGCCAGCAGTCCTGACAAAAACACAGAAGTCTTC. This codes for CASSPDKNTEVF. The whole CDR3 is CASSPDKNTEVFF.

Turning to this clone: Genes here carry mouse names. The chain's CDR3 is CASSPTGGGSAETLYF. Partial CDR3 DNA: TGTGCCAGCAGCCCGACTGGGGGGGGGAGTGCAGAAACGCTGTAT. This sequence joins TRBV3 and TRBJ2-3; 11 positions match TRBD2. The CDR3 end falls 1 residue outside the read, so it is completed with the germline J gene. After removal of 5 bases from V and 0 bases from J, the junction contained 4 bases not matched to a gene. CDR3 length: 16 amino acids. Per the germline V gene, CDR1 is SNHLY and CDR2 is FYNGKV (reference sequence).

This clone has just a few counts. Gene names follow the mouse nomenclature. The CDR3 reads CASTPPGDGNTLYF. CDR3 DNA (partial): TGTGCCAGCACCCCTCCAGGGGATGGAAATACGCTCTAT. V and J are TRBV26 and TRBJ1-3, with a weak D call TRBD1 (6 bases). The read is 1 residue too short to cover the CDR3 end, so that end is filled in from the germline J gene. Trimming shortened V by 7 bases and J by 3 bases, and 13 bases separated the two germline ends. Germline CDR1 is KGHPV and CDR2 is FQNQEV (reference sequence). CDR3 size: 14 residues.

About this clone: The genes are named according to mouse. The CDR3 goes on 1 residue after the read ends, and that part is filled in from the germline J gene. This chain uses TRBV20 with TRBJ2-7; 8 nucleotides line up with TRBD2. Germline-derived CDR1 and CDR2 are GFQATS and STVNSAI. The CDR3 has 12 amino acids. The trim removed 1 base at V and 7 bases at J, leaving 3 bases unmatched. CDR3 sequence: CGARVGDWEQYF. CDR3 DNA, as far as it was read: TGTGGTGCTAGGGTCGGGGACTGGGAACAGTAC.

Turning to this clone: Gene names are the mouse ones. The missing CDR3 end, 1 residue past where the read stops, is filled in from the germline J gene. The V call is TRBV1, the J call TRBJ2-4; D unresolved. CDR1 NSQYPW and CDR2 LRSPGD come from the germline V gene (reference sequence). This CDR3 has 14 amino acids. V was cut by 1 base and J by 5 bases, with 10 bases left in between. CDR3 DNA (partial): TGCACCTGCAGTGCAGGGGGAGGAAGAAACACCTTGTAC. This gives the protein CTCSAGGGRNTLY. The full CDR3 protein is CTCSAGGGRNTLYF.

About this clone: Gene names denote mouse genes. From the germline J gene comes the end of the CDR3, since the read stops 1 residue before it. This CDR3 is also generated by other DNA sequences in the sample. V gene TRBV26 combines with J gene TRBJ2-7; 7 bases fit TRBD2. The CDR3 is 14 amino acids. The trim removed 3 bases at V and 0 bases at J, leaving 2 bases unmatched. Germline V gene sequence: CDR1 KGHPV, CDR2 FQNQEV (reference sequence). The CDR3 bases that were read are TGTGCCAGCAGTCTTGGGGGGTTCTCCTATGAACAGTAC. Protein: CASSLGGFSYEQY. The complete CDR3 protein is CASSLGGFSYEQYF.

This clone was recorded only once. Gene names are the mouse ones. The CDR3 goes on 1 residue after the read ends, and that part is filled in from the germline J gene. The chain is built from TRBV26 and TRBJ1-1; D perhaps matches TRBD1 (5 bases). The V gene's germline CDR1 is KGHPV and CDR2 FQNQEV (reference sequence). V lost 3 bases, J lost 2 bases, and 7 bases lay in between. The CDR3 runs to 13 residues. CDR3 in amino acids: CASSLRDNTEVFF. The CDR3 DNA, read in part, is TGTGCCAGCAGTCTCCGGGACAACACAGAAGTCTTC.

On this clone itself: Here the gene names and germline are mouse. The CDR3 DNA, read in part, is TGTGCCAGCAGCCAATCGGGACACATTTCCAACGAAAGATTATTT. As protein: CASSQSGHISNERLF. In full, the CDR3 reads CASSQSGHISNERLFF. The V and J genes are TRBV2 and TRBJ1-4; maybe TRBD1 (6 bases). The read finishes 1 residue shy of the CDR3 end, and the germline J gene is used to complete it. Trimming removed 2 bases at V and 0 bases at J, with 10 bases between. The CDR3 is 16 amino acids. Germline values: CDR1 LGHNA, CDR2 YSYQKL.

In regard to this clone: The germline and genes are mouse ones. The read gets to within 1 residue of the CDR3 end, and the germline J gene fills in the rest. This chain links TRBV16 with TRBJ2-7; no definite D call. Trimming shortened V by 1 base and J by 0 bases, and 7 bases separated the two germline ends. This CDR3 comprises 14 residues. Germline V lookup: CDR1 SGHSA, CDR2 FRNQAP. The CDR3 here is CASSLVGLSYEQYF. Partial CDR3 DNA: TGTGCAAGCAGCTTAGTGGGTCTCTCCTATGAACAGTAC.

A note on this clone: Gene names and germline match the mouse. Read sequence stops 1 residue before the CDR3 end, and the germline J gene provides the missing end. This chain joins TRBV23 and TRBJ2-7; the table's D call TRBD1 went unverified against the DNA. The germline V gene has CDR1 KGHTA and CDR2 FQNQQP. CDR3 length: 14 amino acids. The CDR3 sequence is CSSKRDSSSYEQYF. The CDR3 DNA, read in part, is TGCTCCAGCAAAAGGGACAGCAGCTCCTATGAACAGTAC.